What follows are 2 T cell receptor beta chains derived from one specimen sequenced in a study of T cells after yellow fever vaccination. TCRdb fed the 5' RACE reads into MiXCR, producing one record per CDR3 protein. The sample lists fewer than 650,000 distinct CDR3 sequences, 21% seen once, with 16% in the top ten. Specimen: PBMCs, collected 21 days after the first yellow fever vaccination. The receptors come from a man between 18 and 29 years old who received the YFV17D yellow fever vaccine.

This clonotype has at least ten counts. J is TRBJ2-1 and V is TRBV7-3; weak D call: TRBD2 (6 bases). V was trimmed by 7 bases and J by 5 bases, leaving 12 bases between them. CDR3 length: 13 amino acids. Germline lookup yields CDR1 SGHTA and CDR2 FQGTGA. CDR3 loop: CASTGGSHNEQFF. CDR3 bases: TGTGCCAGCACCGGGGGTAGTCACAATGAGCAGTTCTTC.

This clonotype appeared a few times. The V and J genes are TRBV9 and TRBJ2-3; tentatively, D is TRBD2 (5 bases). CDR3 size: 13 residues. CDR1 is SGDLS, CDR2 YYNGEE, per germline. V was shortened by 4 bases and J by 5 bases, with 11 bases between the two germline ends. The CDR3 sequence: CASSPRGGDTQYF. The CDR3 nucleotides are TGTGCCAGCAGCCCCCGGGGTGGAGATACGCAGTATTTT.